Following are 8 T cell receptor beta chains from one sample sequenced in a study of blood T cell repertoires in COVID-19. Generated by immunoSEQ multiplex PCR, the TCRdb table keeps only in-frame clones and is missing some. The sample consists of over 25,000 clones, roughly 85% of them appearing once. Sequenced material: peripheral blood. The receptors derive from a human donor in a cohort sampled during active COVID-19.

The chain couples TRBV19 to TRBJ2-1, with 11 bases aligning to TRBD1. Germline-derived CDR1 and CDR2 are LNHDA and SQIVND (reference sequence). J gave up 4 bases and V 5 bases, and 4 bases lay outside the gene matches. This CDR3 has 15 residues. Here the CDR3 reads CASSPGTGGYNEQFF. Here the CDR3 DNA reads TGTGCCAGTAGTCCCGGGACAGGGGGGTACAATGAGCAGTTCTTC.

The V call is TRBV5-8, the J call TRBJ2-1; D gene unclear. CDR1 and CDR2 from the germline V gene are SGHTS and YDEGEE. V was shortened by 1 base and J by 5 bases, with 13 bases between the two germline ends. This CDR3 has 15 residues. This CDR3 is CASSLYLAGDNEQFF. The CDR3, as DNA: TGTGCCAGCAGCTTGTACCTTGCCGGAGACAATGAGCAGTTCTTC.

The gene calls are TRBV5-1 and TRBJ2-5; perhaps TRBD2 as D (6 bases). CDR1 and CDR2 from the germline V gene are SGHRS and YFSETQ. V lost 0 bases to trimming and J lost 5 bases, with 11 bases between them. The CDR3 length is 14 residues. In DNA form, the CDR3 reads TGCGCCAGCAGCTTGGCCGGGAGCAAGGAGACCCAGTACTTC. Protein: CASSLAGSKETQYF.

The chain has TRBV6-5 and TRBJ1-1; 7 bases match TRBD1. V shed 0 bases, J shed 3 bases, and the junction held 4 bases outside the gene matches. Germline loops: CDR1 MNHEY, CDR2 SVGAGI. This CDR3 is 15 amino acids long. CDR3 residues: CASSYSARGDTEAFF. As DNA, the CDR3 is TGTGCCAGCAGTTACTCTGCCAGGGGGGACACTGAAGCTTTCTTT.

The genes are TRBV5-4 and TRBJ2-3; 9 positions match TRBD1. The length of the CDR3 is 14 residues. The V and J ends lost 4 bases and 4 bases, in that order; junction bases with no gene match: 4. The germline CDR1 and CDR2 sequences are SGHNT and YYREEE (reference sequence). The CDR3 DNA is TGTGCCAGCAGCGGGACAGGGAATTCAGATACGCAGTATTTT. It specifies CASSGTGNSDTQYF.

The CDR3 protein is CASSEYVADTQYF. CDR3 DNA sequence: TGCGCCAGCAGTGAGTACGTAGCAGATACGCAGTATTTT. V is TRBV10-2 and J is TRBJ2-3; no reliable D call. The V gene's germline CDR1 is WSHSY and CDR2 SAAADI. V was trimmed by 1 base and J by 4 bases, leaving 6 bases between them. The CDR3 runs to 13 residues.

This clone was picked up one time. This chain joins TRBV5-1 and TRBJ2-3; 9 bases are a match to TRBD1. There are 16 residues in the CDR3. Germline V gives CDR1 SGHRS, CDR2 YFSETQ. V was pared by 0 bases and J by 6 bases, with 8 bases of the junction left unmatched. The DNA for the CDR3 is TGCGCCAGCAGCTTGGTGGGGACAGGGAAGCTGGATACGCAGTATTTT. Residues: CASSLVGTGKLDTQYF.

The chain employs TRBV2 and TRBJ2-2; 9 nucleotides align to TRBD2. Germline V CDR1 and CDR2: SNHLY, FYNNEI. The V segment lost 7 bases and the J segment 3 bases; nucleotides outside the gene matches: 15. The CDR3 totals 18 residues. CDR3 amino acids: CASTRGRRVAGDTGELFF. CDR3 in DNA: TGTGCCAGCACTCGGGGACGTAGGGTAGCGGGAGACACCGGGGAGCTGTTTTTT. The complete variable domain, with remaining parts taken from reference TRBV2 and TRBJ2-2, reads EPEVTQTPSHQVTQMGQEVILRCVPISNHLYFYWYRQILGQKVEFLVSFYNNEISEKSEIFDDQFSVERPDGSNFTLKIRSTKLEDSAMYFCASTRGRRVAGDTGELFFGEGSRLTVL.